The T cell receptor (beta chain) under discussion was sequenced for a study of blood T cell repertoires in COVID-19. On the study more broadly: The study drew acute and convalescent COVID-19 samples from the United States, Italy and Spain. From T cells, B-cell-depleted T cells, or PBMCs came the material, which was cDNA or gDNA.

Germline CDR1 PRHDT, CDR2 FYEKMQ (reference sequence). The CDR3 is 15 amino acids. V was clipped by 5 bases and J by 7 bases; unmatched bases: 8. As processed by the authors: Reference gene primer amplification gave estimated nucleated cell counts. Repertoires were generated with immunoSEQ multiplex PCR, while TCRdb's copy carries only in-frame clones and drops some. V and J calls and clone size are given by that table; D and trimming were obtained from the DNA. The sample consists of some 120,000 clones, 90% of them appearing once. Enrollment of patients from Seattle took place during active infection, with longitudinal follow-up.

This clonotype originated in a man in his sixties with COVID-19, enrolled during active disease. This chain uses TRBV13 with TRBJ2-2; TRBD2 agrees at 9 bases. Sequencing used peripheral blood. This chain's CDR3 is CASSLAGGPDGELFF. As DNA, the CDR3 is TGTGCCAGCAGCCTCGCGGGAGGGCCTGACGGGGAGCTGTTTTTT.